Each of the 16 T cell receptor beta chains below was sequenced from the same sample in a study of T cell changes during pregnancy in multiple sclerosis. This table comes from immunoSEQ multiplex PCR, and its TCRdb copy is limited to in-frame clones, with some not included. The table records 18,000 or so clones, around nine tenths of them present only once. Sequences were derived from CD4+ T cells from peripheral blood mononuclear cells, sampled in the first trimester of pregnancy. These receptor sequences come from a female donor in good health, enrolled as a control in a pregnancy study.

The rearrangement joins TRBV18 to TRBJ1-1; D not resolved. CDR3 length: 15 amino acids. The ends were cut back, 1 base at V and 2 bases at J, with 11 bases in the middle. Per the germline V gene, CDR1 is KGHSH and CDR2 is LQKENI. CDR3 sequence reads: CASSPLSFSNTEAFF. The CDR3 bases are TGTGCCAGCTCACCACTTTCCTTCAGTAACACTGAAGCTTTCTTT.

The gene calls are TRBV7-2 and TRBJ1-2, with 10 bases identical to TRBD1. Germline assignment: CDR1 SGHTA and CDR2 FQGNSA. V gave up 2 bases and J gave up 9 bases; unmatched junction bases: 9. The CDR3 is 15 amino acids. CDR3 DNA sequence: TGTGCCAGCAGCTTACCGGGACAGGGGTTGATGCGCTACACCTTC. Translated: CASSLPGQGLMRYTF.

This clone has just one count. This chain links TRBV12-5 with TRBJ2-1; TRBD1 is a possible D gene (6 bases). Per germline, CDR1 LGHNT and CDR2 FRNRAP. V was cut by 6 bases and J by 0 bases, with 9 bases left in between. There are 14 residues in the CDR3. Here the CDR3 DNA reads TGTGCTAGTGGGGGGGCCGGCTCCTACAATGAGCAGTTCTTC. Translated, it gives CASGGAGSYNEQFF.

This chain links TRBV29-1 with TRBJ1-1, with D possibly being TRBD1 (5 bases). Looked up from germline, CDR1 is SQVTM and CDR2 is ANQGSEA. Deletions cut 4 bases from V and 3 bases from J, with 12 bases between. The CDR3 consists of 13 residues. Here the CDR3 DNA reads TGCAGCGTTGGGGCCAGGGAAGACACTGAAGCTTTCTTT. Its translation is CSVGAREDTEAFF.

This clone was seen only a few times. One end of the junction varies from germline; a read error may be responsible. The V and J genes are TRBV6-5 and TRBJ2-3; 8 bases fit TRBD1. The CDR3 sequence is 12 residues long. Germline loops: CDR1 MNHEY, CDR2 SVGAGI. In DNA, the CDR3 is TGTGCCAGCAGTTCAGGTCAGGGGGCAGCCTTTTTT. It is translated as CASSSGQGAAFF.

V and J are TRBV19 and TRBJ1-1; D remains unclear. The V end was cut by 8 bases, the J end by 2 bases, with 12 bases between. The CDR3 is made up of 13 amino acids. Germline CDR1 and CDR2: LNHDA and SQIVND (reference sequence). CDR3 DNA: TGTGCCAGTTTCGAGAGAGGCAACACTGAAGCTTTCTTT. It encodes CASFERGNTEAFF.

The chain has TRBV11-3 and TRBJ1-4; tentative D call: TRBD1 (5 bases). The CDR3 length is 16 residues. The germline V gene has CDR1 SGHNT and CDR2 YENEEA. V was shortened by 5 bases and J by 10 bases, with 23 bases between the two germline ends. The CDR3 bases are TGTGCCAGCAGCCCAAGGTCGGCAGGACAAAGGGGAAAACTGTTTTTT. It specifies CASSPRSAGQRGKLFF.

The CDR3 loop reads CASSQGGGASYNEQFF. The CDR3 DNA is TGCGCCAGCAGCCAGGGGGGAGGGGCCTCCTACAATGAGCAGTTCTTC. The chain carries TRBV4-1 and TRBJ2-1; 7 bases line up with TRBD2. J lost 0 bases, V lost 3 bases, and 5 bases had no gene match. The CDR3 is 16 amino acids. Germline lookup yields CDR1 MGHRA and CDR2 YSYEKL.

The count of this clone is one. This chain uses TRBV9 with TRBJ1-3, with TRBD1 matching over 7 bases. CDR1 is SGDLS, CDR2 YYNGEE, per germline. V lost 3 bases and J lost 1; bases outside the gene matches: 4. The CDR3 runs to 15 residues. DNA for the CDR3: TGTGCCAGCAGCGGGACAGGTTCATCTGGAAACACCATATATTTT. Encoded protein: CASSGTGSSGNTIYF.

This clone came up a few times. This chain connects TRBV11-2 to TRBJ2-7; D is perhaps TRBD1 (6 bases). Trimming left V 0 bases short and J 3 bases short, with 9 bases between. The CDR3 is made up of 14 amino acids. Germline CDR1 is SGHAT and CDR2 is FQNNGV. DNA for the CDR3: TGTGCCAGCAGCTTAGAGGGCAGGGGCTACGAGCAGTACTTC. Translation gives CASSLEGRGYEQYF.

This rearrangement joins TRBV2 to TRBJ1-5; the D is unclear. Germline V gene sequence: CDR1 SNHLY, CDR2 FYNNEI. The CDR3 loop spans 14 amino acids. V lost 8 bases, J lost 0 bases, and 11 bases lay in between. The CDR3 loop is CASSAGGSNQPQHF. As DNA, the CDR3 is TGTGCCAGCTCGGCGGGCGGTAGCAATCAGCCCCAGCATTTT. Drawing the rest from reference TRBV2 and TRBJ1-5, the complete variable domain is EPEVTQTPSHQVTQMGQEVILRCVPISNHLYFYWYRQILGQKVEFLVSFYNNEISEKSEIFDDQFSVERPDGSNFTLKIRSTKLEDSAMYFCASSAGGSNQPQHFGDGTRLSIL.

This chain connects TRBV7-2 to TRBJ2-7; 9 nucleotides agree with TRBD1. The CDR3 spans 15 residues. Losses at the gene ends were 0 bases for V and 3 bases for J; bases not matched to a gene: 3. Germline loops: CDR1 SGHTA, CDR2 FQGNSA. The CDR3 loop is CASSLAGQGLYEQYF. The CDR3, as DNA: TGTGCCAGCAGCTTAGCGGGACAGGGCCTCTACGAGCAGTACTTC.

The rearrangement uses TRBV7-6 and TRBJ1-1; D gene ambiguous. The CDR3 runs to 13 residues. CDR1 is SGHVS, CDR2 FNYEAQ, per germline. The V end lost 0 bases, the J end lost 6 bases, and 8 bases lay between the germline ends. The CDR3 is CASSLAESAEAFF. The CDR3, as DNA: TGTGCCAGCAGCTTAGCTGAGTCGGCTGAAGCTTTCTTT.

The CDR3 bases are TGCGCACGGCGGGGGGGGGCGCAGGGAACCAAAAACATTCAGTACTTC. This sequence encodes CARRGGAQGTKNIQYF. The J gene is TRBJ2-4, the V gene TRBV10-1; 9 bases align to TRBD2. Germline values: CDR1 WNHNN, CDR2 SYGVQD (reference sequence). This CDR3 is built from 16 residues.

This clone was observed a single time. The CDR3 sequence: CASRLGGGWLSNQPQHF. The CDR3 DNA is TGTGCCAGCAGACTCGGGGGGGGCTGGCTTAGCAATCAGCCCCAGCATTTT. V and J are TRBV21-1 and TRBJ1-5. TRBV21-1 is deemed a pseudogene. This CDR3 contains 17 residues.

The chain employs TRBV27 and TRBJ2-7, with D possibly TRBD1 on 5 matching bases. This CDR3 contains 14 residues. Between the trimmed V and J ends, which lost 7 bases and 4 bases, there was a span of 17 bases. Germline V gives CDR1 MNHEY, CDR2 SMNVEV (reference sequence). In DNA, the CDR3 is TGTGCCAGCACCACAGCAGGGCCACAGTACGAGCAGTACTTC. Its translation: CASTTAGPQYEQYF.